The following is a TCR beta chain sequence with its context. The antigen is undetermined. This entry is derived from a study of OX40 agonist ivuxolimab in advanced cancers. This table comes from immunoSEQ multiplex PCR, and its TCRdb copy is limited to in-frame clones, with some not included. The sample includes about 35,000 clones, 70% to 85% of them seen just once. CDR3 length equals 17 residues. Germline assignment: CDR1 SGHTA and CDR2 FQGNSA. J gave up 1 base and V 5 bases, and 8 bases lay outside the gene matches. Overall study results and limits: Dosing at 0.1 to 3.0 mg/kg was accompanied by clonal expansion of CD4+ and CD8+ blood T cells by week 6.

This clonotype originated in an adult with an advanced solid tumor such as melanoma, head and neck, liver or kidney cancer. The sequencing here drew on CD4+ or CD8+ T cells sorted from blood, taken in a trial of the OX40 agonist ivuxolimab. This chain joins TRBV7-2 and TRBJ2-5; 12 bases align to TRBD2. The CDR3 sequence is CASSPERLAGAQETQYF. The CDR3 DNA reads as TGTGCCAGCAGCCCGGAACGACTAGCGGGGGCCCAAGAGACCCAGTACTTC.